These 12 T cell receptor beta chains came from one sample sequenced in a study of shared clonotypes between healthy human individuals. This table comes from immunoSEQ multiplex PCR, and its TCRdb copy is limited to in-frame clones, with some not included. The table lists around 2,000,000 clones, 85% to 95% of them singletons. The sequencing input was naive CD4+ T cells sorted from blood. Subset in this sample: CD45RA+ positively selected. The origin of the receptors is a man aged 18-30 years in good health.

The chain employs TRBV6-1 and TRBJ2-2; D gene ambiguous. The V end lost 4 bases, the J end lost 1 base, and 13 bases lay between the germline ends. Germline CDR1 and CDR2: MNHNS and SASEGT. The CDR3 contains 16 residues. The CDR3: CASSALAQLNTGELFF. For the CDR3, the DNA is TGTGCCAGCAGTGCCTTGGCACAGCTGAACACCGGGGAGCTGTTTTTT.

V is TRBV28 and J is TRBJ1-6; D remains ambiguous. This CDR3 region has 13 residues. The germline V and J ends were trimmed by 7 bases and 14 bases, with 18 bases remaining between them. In germline, CDR1 is MDHEN, CDR2 SYDVKM. CDR3 residues: CASTTPVARALHF. In DNA form, the CDR3 reads TGTGCCAGCACCACCCCTGTTGCAAGGGCCCTCCACTTT.

A single count supports this clone. V gene TRBV5-1 combines with J gene TRBJ2-5, with 7 bases that match TRBD2. The CDR3 extends over 15 amino acids. Unmatched junction bases numbered 10, after V lost 4 bases and J lost 4 bases. Germline values: CDR1 SGHRS, CDR2 YFSETQ. The CDR3 nucleotides read TGCGCCAGCAGCCGTAGCCTTTCGGGAGGAGAGACCCAGTACTTC. Amino acids: CASSRSLSGGETQYF.

The chain employs TRBV7-6 and TRBJ2-2; no definite D call. This CDR3 has 14 residues. Trimming left V 3 bases short and J 2 bases short, with 7 bases between. The germline V gene encodes CDR1 SGHVS and CDR2 FNYEAQ. The CDR3 DNA follows: TGTGCCAGCAGCTTTTCCCGTAACACCGGGGAGCTGTTTTTT. This gives the protein CASSFSRNTGELFF.

This chain joins TRBV4-1 and TRBJ2-1; 11 nucleotides line up with TRBD2. V shed 0 bases and J 7 bases; nucleotides not matched to a gene: 5. Germline V gene lookup returns CDR1 MGHRA and CDR2 YSYEKL. The CDR3 totals 16 residues. CDR3 DNA: TGCGCCAGCAGCCAAGACCTGGTAGCGGGAGGGAATGAGCAGTTCTTC. Protein product: CASSQDLVAGGNEQFF.

A single count supports this clone. This sequence joins TRBV5-1 and TRBJ2-5; D possibly corresponds to TRBD1 (5 bases). CDR1 is SGHRS and CDR2 is YFSETQ in the germline V gene. V was trimmed by 4 bases and J by 5 bases, leaving 15 bases between them. The CDR3 covers 14 residues. The CDR3 loop is CASSPGQGIETQYF. The CDR3, as DNA: TGCGCCAGCAGCCCCGGGCAGGGCATTGAGACCCAGTACTTC.

Regarding this clone: Being one base from a much bigger clone, this may be a read error. The sample has other DNA sequences that encode this CDR3 too. This chain links TRBV30 with TRBJ1-4; the D gene is possibly TRBD1 (6 bases). CDR1 and CDR2 (germline): GTSNPN, SVGIG (reference sequence). This CDR3 is 14 amino acids long. As DNA, the CDR3 is TGCGCCTGGAGTGTAGGGGGTATTAATGAAAAACTGTTTTTT. Translation: CAWSVGGINEKLFF.

Notes on this clone: Within the sample, other DNA sequences also encode this same CDR3. The chain is built from TRBV6-1 and TRBJ1-2; possibly TRBD1 for D (6 bases). CDR1 is MNHNS, CDR2 SASEGT, per germline. The V and J ends lost 6 bases and 4 bases respectively, with 9 bases between them. The CDR3 has 12 amino acids. The CDR3 spells CASRGGGYGYTF. The CDR3, as DNA: TGTGCCAGCAGGGGAGGGGGCTATGGCTACACCTTC.

The rearrangement links TRBV27 to TRBJ1-3; possibly TRBD1 for D (5 bases). Germline-derived CDR1 and CDR2 are MNHEY and SMNVEV (reference sequence). This CDR3 is built from 15 residues. Trimming took off 10 bases at V and 3 bases at J, with 19 bases between the two ends. CDR3 bases: TGTGCCACCCTTGGAGGCAGGGAGGGTGGAAACACCATATATTTT. Translated, it gives CATLGGREGGNTIYF.

The genes are TRBV5-8 and TRBJ2-1; no clear D gene. This CDR3 is built from 13 residues. V was clipped by 1 base and J by 12 bases, with 14 bases between them. Germline V lookup: CDR1 SGHTS, CDR2 YDEGEE. CDR3 sequence reads: CASSLFQETLQFF. CDR3 in DNA: TGTGCCAGCAGCTTGTTTCAGGAGACCTTGCAGTTCTTC.

This chain joins TRBV7-3 and TRBJ2-7; 7 nucleotides align to TRBD1. Germline V gene lookup returns CDR1 SGHTA and CDR2 FQGTGA. This CDR3 has 15 residues. V dropped 2 bases and J dropped 0; count of bases not matched to a gene: 4. The CDR3 loop reads CASSLEAGGSYEQYF. CDR3 nucleotide sequence: TGTGCCAGCAGCTTAGAGGCAGGGGGCTCCTACGAGCAGTACTTC. Combining the CDR3 with reference TRBV7-3 and TRBJ2-7 gives the whole variable domain GAGVSQTPSNKVTEKGKYVELRCDPISGHTALYWYRQSLGQGPEFLIYFQGTGAADDSGLPNDRFFAVRPEGSVSTLKIQRTERGDSAVYLCASSLEAGGSYEQYFGPGTRLTVT.

This clone has just one count. The rearrangement uses TRBV2 and TRBJ1-1; D is unresolved. CDR3 length: 13 amino acids. Trimming pared 7 bases from V and 0 bases from J, leaving 9 bases between. Per germline, CDR1 SNHLY and CDR2 FYNNEI. For the CDR3, the DNA is TGTGCCAGCATGGGCAGCCTGAACACTGAAGCTTTCTTT. Translation: CASMGSLNTEAFF.